This T cell receptor beta chain is drawn from a study of cytomegalovirus exposure and HLA in healthy donors. Study context: Earlier findings included over 90 million unique TCR beta sequences obtained from approximately 170 million T cells.

For this clone: The target antigen is unknown.

Primers included in the PCR were 60 Vbeta and 13 Jbeta primers. Assay: immunoSEQ multiplex PCR; the TCRdb copy retains only in-frame clones and omits some. The table lists about 160,000 clones, 80% to 90% of them singletons, with approximately 2.3% in the top ten. The study, taken as a whole, reports: Several V segments, TRBV6-2 and TRBV6-3 among them, could not be told apart and were dropped. In a later analysis, TCR beta V- and J-gene trimming was associated with a missense DCLRE1C variant.

This CDR3 region has 11 residues. V was cut by 4 bases and J by 6 bases, with 7 bases left in between. In germline, CDR1 is SGDLS, CDR2 YYNGEE. What was sequenced was PBMCs. This clonotype originated in a man younger than 30 in good health and CMV-seropositive. This chain uses TRBV9 with TRBJ1-1; D remains unclear. CDR3 nucleotides: TGTGCCAGCAGCTCCGGGGCTGAAGCTTTCTTT. It yields the protein CASSSGAEAFF. Drawing the rest from reference TRBV9 and TRBJ1-1, the complete variable domain is DSGVTQTPKHLITATGQRVTLRCSPRSGDLSVYWYQQSLDQGLQFLIQYYNGEERAKGNILERFSAQQFPDLHSELNLSSLELGDSALYFCASSSGAEAFFGQGTRLTVV.